These 9 T cell receptor beta chains came from one sample sequenced in a study of shared clonotypes between healthy human individuals. Method: immunoSEQ multiplex PCR; TCRdb's copy keeps in-frame clones and lacks some. This table holds 2 million to 2.5 million clones, almost 96% found once. The material sequenced was naive CD4+ T cells sorted from blood. The subset was: CD45RA+ positively selected. The receptor source for this set is a man between 18 and 29 years old in good health.

This clone was seen only once. V and J are TRBV6-1 and TRBJ1-2; 9 nucleotides align to TRBD1. CDR3 length: 13 amino acids. The germline V gene encodes CDR1 MNHNS and CDR2 SASEGT. V trimming: 6 bases; J trimming: 8 bases; junction bases outside the gene matches: 7. Here the CDR3 DNA reads TGTGCCAGCAGAACAGGGGGCTCAAAGGGCTACACCTTC. Translated: CASRTGGSKGYTF.

The chain combines TRBV6-6 with TRBJ2-7; TRBD2 matches 12 bases. Germline CDR1 is MNHNY and CDR2 is SVGAGI (reference sequence). CDR3 length: 13 amino acids. The junction had 3 bases not matched to a gene; V was cut back by 0 bases and J by 12 bases. CDR3 DNA sequence: TGTGCCAGCAGTTACTCACTAGCGGGGGGTATGTACTTC. It is translated as CASSYSLAGGMYF.

J is TRBJ2-3 and V is TRBV19; 12 bases line up with TRBD2. Germline V gene data show CDR1 as LNHDA and CDR2 as SQIVND (reference sequence). The length of the CDR3 is 16 residues. The V segment lost 7 bases and the J segment 2 bases; nucleotides outside the gene matches: 7. The CDR3 DNA is TGTGCCAGTAACCCCGGACTAGCGGGGATCACAGATACGCAGTATTTT. Encoded protein: CASNPGLAGITDTQYF. The full variable domain, its missing parts supplied by reference TRBV19 and TRBJ2-3, is DGGITQSPKYLFRKEGQNVTLSCEQNLNHDAMYWYRQDPGQGLRLIYYSQIVNDFQKGDIAEGYSVSREKKESFPLTVTSAQKNPTAFYLCASNPGLAGITDTQYFGPGTRLTVL.

As regards this clone: At the DNA level, this CDR3 is encoded by other sequences in the same sample as well. The chain joins TRBV10-3 to TRBJ2-3; 10 bases are shared with TRBD2. CDR1 is ENHRY, CDR2 SYGVKD, per germline. V was pared by 0 bases and J by 0 bases, with 0 bases of the junction left unmatched. The CDR3 loop spans 16 amino acids. CDR3 coding DNA: TGTGCCATCAGTGAGTCTAGCGGGGGGAGCACAGATACGCAGTATTTT. Translating gives CAISESSGGSTDTQYF.

The CDR3 loop reads CASTRTGRENYGYTF. The CDR3 DNA sequence: TGTGCCAGCACCAGGACAGGAAGAGAGAACTATGGCTACACCTTC. V and J are TRBV11-2 and TRBJ1-2; TRBD1 matches at 7 bases. Germline trimming cut 7 bases from V and 2 bases from J; bases unmatched to any gene: 10. The length of the CDR3 is 15 residues. Germline assignment: CDR1 SGHAT and CDR2 FQNNGV.

The V call is TRBV18, the J call TRBJ2-3; a weak D match, TRBD2 (6 bases). Trimming left V 3 bases short and J 6 bases short, with 16 bases between. Germline V gives CDR1 KGHSH, CDR2 LQKENI. This CDR3 has 15 amino acids. The CDR3 DNA is TGTGCCAGCTCACCTCGGGGGAGTGGAAGTGATACGCAGTATTTT. Residues: CASSPRGSGSDTQYF.

On this clone itself: Within the sample, other DNA sequences also encode this same CDR3. The chain uses TRBV10-3 and TRBJ2-4; D call uncertain. The CDR3 totals 14 residues. V lost 3 bases to trimming and J lost 0 bases, with 6 bases between them. Germline values: CDR1 ENHRY, CDR2 SYGVKD. CDR3 sequence reads: CAISDSLAKNIQYF. CDR3 bases: TGTGCCATCAGTGATTCCCTAGCCAAAAACATTCAGTACTTC.

As regards this clone: The same CDR3 also results from other DNA sequences found in this sample. This rearrangement joins TRBV27 to TRBJ1-5; no clear D. Germline-derived CDR1 and CDR2 are MNHEY and SMNVEV (reference sequence). The CDR3 consists of 12 residues. The V end lost 3 bases, the J end lost 7 bases, and 7 bases lay between the germline ends. The CDR3 DNA reads as TGTGCCAGCAGTTTCCTGGGACAGCCCCAGCATTTT. It codes for CASSFLGQPQHF.

In its sample, this clone was seen once. The chain uses TRBV6-5 and TRBJ1-2; unclear D gene. The V end lost 2 bases, the J end lost 0 bases, and 4 bases lay between the germline ends. The germline V gene has CDR1 MNHEY and CDR2 SVGAGI. The length of the CDR3 is 13 residues. CDR3 sequence: CASSYLSNYGYTF. CDR3 bases: TGTGCCAGCAGTTACCTGTCTAACTATGGCTACACCTTC.